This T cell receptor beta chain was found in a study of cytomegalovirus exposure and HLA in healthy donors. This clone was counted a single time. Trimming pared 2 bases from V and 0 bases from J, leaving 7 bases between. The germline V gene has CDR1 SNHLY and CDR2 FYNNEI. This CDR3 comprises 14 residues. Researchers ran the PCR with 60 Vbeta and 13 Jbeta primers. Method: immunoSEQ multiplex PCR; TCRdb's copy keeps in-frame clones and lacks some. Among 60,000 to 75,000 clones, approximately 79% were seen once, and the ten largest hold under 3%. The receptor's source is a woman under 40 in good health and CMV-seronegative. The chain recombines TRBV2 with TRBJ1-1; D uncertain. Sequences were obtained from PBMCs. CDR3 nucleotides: TGTGCCAGCAGTGAATCCCCTTTGAACACTGAAGCTTTCTTT. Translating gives CASSESPLNTEAFF.